This TCR beta chain was documented in a study of technical replicates of blood from a handful of donors. The data were produced by immunoSEQ multiplex PCR, yet TCRdb's version contains in-frame clones alone and is incomplete. The sample consists of about 100,000 clones, 96% of them appearing once. CDR1 and CDR2 (germline): GTSNPN, SVGIG (reference sequence). This CDR3 has 14 amino acids. V shed 5 bases and J shed 1 base, with 14 bases lying between them. The TCR was taken from a human donor in good health. V and J are TRBV30 and TRBJ1-1, with D maybe TRBD1 (6 bases). Sequencing was carried out using T cells isolated from PBMCs. CDR3 in DNA: TGTGCCTGGGGAAAGGGACATACGAACACTGAAGCTTTCTTT. This codes for CAWGKGHTNTEAFF.